The 13 T cell receptor beta chains presented below share a single source sample, sequenced in a study of shared clonotypes between healthy human individuals. The protocol was immunoSEQ multiplex PCR, while the TCRdb copy is restricted to in-frame clones and leaves out a portion. The data contain over 950,000 clones, 77% of them singletons. Sequences were obtained from memory CD4+ T cells from PBMCs. The subset: CD45RA-negative fraction. Receptors were obtained from a man between 18 and 35 years old in good health. Some clones in this sample may be carry-over from other donors' samples.

The CDR3: CASSLMVGNTEAFF. The CDR3 bases are TGTGCCAGCAGCCTTATGGTAGGGAACACTGAAGCTTTCTTT. This sequence joins TRBV7-2 and TRBJ1-1; D not certain. There are 14 residues in the CDR3. V was pared by 5 bases and J by 1 base, with 11 bases between. Germline V lookup: CDR1 SGHTA, CDR2 FQGNSA.

The J gene is TRBJ1-2, the V gene TRBV7-3; possibly TRBD1 for D (5 bases). Looked up from germline, CDR1 is SGHTA and CDR2 is FQGTGA. The CDR3 has 13 residues. The V gene lost 5 bases and the J gene lost 7 bases, with 14 bases spanning the gap. The CDR3 DNA sequence: TGTGCCAGCAGCACCGGTGGGGCGGGTGGCTACACCTTC. Translation: CASSTGGAGGYTF.

The V and J genes are TRBV5-1 and TRBJ2-4; 8 bases map to TRBD2. V trimming: 0 bases; J trimming: 7 bases; junction bases outside the gene matches: 6. Germline V gene lookup returns CDR1 SGHRS and CDR2 YFSETQ. The CDR3 is made up of 15 amino acids. This CDR3 is CASSLDPGGGNIQYF. The DNA of the CDR3 is TGCGCCAGCAGCTTGGATCCGGGAGGGGGGAACATTCAGTACTTC. Full variable domain (missing parts from reference TRBV5-1 and TRBJ2-4): KAGVTQTPRYLIKTRGQQVTLSCSPISGHRSVSWYQQTPGQGLQFLFEYFSETQRNKGNFPGRFSGRQFSNSRSEMNVSTLELGDSALYLCASSLDPGGGNIQYFGAGTRLSVL.

V and J are TRBV19 and TRBJ2-3; the match to TRBD2 covers 9 bases. V shed 5 bases and J 4 bases; nucleotides not matched to a gene: 7. Germline values: CDR1 LNHDA, CDR2 SQIVND (reference sequence). This CDR3 is 15 amino acids long. The DNA for the CDR3 is TGTGCCAGTAGTGATGGCGGGAGGGGGTCAGATACGCAGTATTTT. It encodes CASSDGGRGSDTQYF.

The chain combines TRBV6-6 with TRBJ2-3; D gene uncertain. The V end lost 4 bases, the J end lost 1 base, and 6 bases lay between the germline ends. The CDR3 is 13 amino acids. In germline, CDR1 is MNHNY, CDR2 SVGAGI (reference sequence). CDR3 sequence: CASSSLRTDTQYF. The DNA for the CDR3 is TGTGCCAGCAGTTCCCTCCGCACAGATACGCAGTATTTT.

This clone was detected many times. The V call is TRBV7-6, the J call TRBJ2-7; perhaps TRBD1 as D (5 bases). This CDR3 has 16 amino acids. The V and J ends lost 0 bases and 0 bases respectively, with 12 bases between them. CDR1 is SGHVS and CDR2 is FNYEAQ in the germline V gene. The CDR3, as DNA: TGTGCCAGCAGCTTAGCGCAGGCTGGGGCCTCCTACGAGCAGTACTTC. Residues: CASSLAQAGASYEQYF.

The count of this clone is one. The chain has TRBV10-1 and TRBJ2-3; 8 positions agree with TRBD2. J lost 2 bases, V lost 5 bases, and 6 bases had no gene match. This CDR3 has 15 amino acids. Germline loops: CDR1 WNHNN, CDR2 SYGVQD (reference sequence). CDR3 bases: TGCGCCAGCAGTTTTGGACTAGCCGACACAGATACGCAGTATTTT. Residues: CASSFGLADTDTQYF.

This clone was recorded a few times. The chain uses TRBV5-1 and TRBJ2-3, with 7 bases aligning to TRBD2. This CDR3 contains 14 residues. The germline V gene encodes CDR1 SGHRS and CDR2 YFSETQ. With 3 bases clipped from V and 3 bases from J, the junction kept 4 bases outside the gene matches. The CDR3 reads CASSYGLGTDTQYF. In nucleotides, the CDR3 is TGCGCCAGCAGCTACGGACTAGGAACAGATACGCAGTATTTT.

CDR3 protein: CASSQGGTDTQYF. The CDR3 coding sequence is TGTGCCAGCAGCCAAGGGGGCACAGATACGCAGTATTTT. V usage is TRBV7-6 and J usage is TRBJ2-3; weak D call: TRBD1 (5 bases). The CDR3 runs 13 residues. Germline V gene lookup returns CDR1 SGHVS and CDR2 FNYEAQ. The V gene lost 5 bases and the J gene lost 1 base, with 7 bases spanning the gap.

In this sample, this clone turned up a few times. The chain combines TRBV5-4 with TRBJ2-7, with D perhaps TRBD1 (5 bases). Germline CDR1 reads SGHNT; CDR2 reads YYREEE (reference sequence). The CDR3 is 15 residues long. V was pared by 1 base and J by 0 bases, with 11 bases between. CDR3 loop: CASSLTRASSYEQYF. CDR3 sequence (DNA): TGTGCCAGCAGCTTGACCAGGGCAAGCTCCTACGAGCAGTACTTC.

On this clone: Other DNA sequences from this sample encode an identical CDR3 as well. This chain connects TRBV5-1 to TRBJ2-6; perhaps TRBD1 as D (6 bases). The germline V gene has CDR1 SGHRS and CDR2 YFSETQ. Trimming took off 0 bases at V and 2 bases at J, with 6 bases between the two ends. CDR3 length equals 15 residues. The CDR3 DNA reads TGCGCCAGCAGCTTGGAGGGGGCTGGGGCCAACGTCCTGACTTTC. Protein product: CASSLEGAGANVLTF. Full variable domain (outside the CDR3, taken from reference TRBV5-1 and TRBJ2-6): KAGVTQTPRYLIKTRGQQVTLSCSPISGHRSVSWYQQTPGQGLQFLFEYFSETQRNKGNFPGRFSGRQFSNSRSEMNVSTLELGDSALYLCASSLEGAGANVLTFGAGSRLTVL.

The count of this clone is one. The chain carries TRBV19 and TRBJ1-5; D ambiguous. The CDR3 loop spans 14 amino acids. From germline, CDR1 is LNHDA and CDR2 SQIVND (reference sequence). The ends were cut back, 3 bases at V and 5 bases at J, with 11 bases in the middle. The CDR3 DNA reads as TGTGCCAGTAGTATTAGTACATTCTATCAGCCCCAGCATTTT. Protein sequence: CASSISTFYQPQHF.

The chain couples TRBV7-3 to TRBJ2-2; TRBD2 aligns across 11 bases. The CDR3 spans 19 residues. CDR1 is SGHTA and CDR2 is FQGTGA in the germline V gene. J gave up 5 bases and V 5 bases, and 16 bases lay outside the gene matches. CDR3 sequence (DNA): TGTGCCAGCAGCCCAAGAAGATTAGCGGGAGGGGCTAGGACCGGGGAGCTGTTTTTT. This encodes CASSPRRLAGGARTGELFF.